The text below deals with one T cell receptor beta chain. The germline V gene encodes CDR1 MDHEN and CDR2 SYDVKM. The V and J ends lost 4 bases and 4 bases, in that order; junction bases with no gene match: 8. The CDR3 is made up of 16 amino acids. The data derive from a study of T cell changes during pregnancy in multiple sclerosis. TCRdb keeps only in-frame clones here, not all; method: immunoSEQ multiplex PCR. Of more than 55,000 clones in the sample, approximately 90% were seen once. The TCR sequence derives from a female donor with multiple sclerosis, enrolled in a pregnancy study. Sequenced here: peripheral blood, sampled in the third trimester of pregnancy. The gene calls are TRBV28 and TRBJ2-5; 11 bases map to TRBD2. The CDR3 sequence: CASSSLAGGVGETQYF. CDR3 bases: TGTGCCAGCAGTTCTCTAGCGGGAGGAGTTGGAGAGACCCAGTACTTC.